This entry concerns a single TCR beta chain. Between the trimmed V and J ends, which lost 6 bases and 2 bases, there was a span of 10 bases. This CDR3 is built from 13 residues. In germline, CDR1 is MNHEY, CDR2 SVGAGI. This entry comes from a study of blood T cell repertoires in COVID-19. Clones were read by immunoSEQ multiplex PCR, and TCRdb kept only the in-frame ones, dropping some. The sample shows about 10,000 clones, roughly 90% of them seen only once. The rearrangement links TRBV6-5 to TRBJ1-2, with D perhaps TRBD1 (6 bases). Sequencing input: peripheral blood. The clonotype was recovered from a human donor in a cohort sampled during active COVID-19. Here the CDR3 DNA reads TGTGCCAGCAGGAAAGGGACAAACTATGGCTACACCTTC. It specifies CASRKGTNYGYTF.